This TCR beta chain was observed in a study of blood T cell repertoires in COVID-19. Study as a whole: There were acute and convalescent COVID-19 samples, and they came from the United States, Italy and Spain. PBMCs, B-cell-depleted T cells, or T cells provided the cDNA or gDNA that made up the material.

How the authors handled the data: It was from reference gene primer amplification that nucleated cell counts were estimated. Method: immunoSEQ multiplex PCR; TCRdb's copy keeps in-frame clones and lacks some. The D gene and trimming were derived from the DNA, and the V and J assignments and clone size from that table. This table has approximately 220,000 clones, 80% to 90% appearing once. The V end was cut by 0 bases, the J end by 4 bases, with 13 bases between. The CDR3 is made up of 15 amino acids. Germline V gives CDR1 SGHRS, CDR2 YFSETQ. The clonotype originates from a man in his forties with acute or convalescent COVID-19. The V gene is TRBV5-1, the J gene TRBJ2-5; no definite D call. Sequenced input: peripheral blood. This CDR3 is CASSLEPPVAETQYF. The CDR3, as DNA: TGCGCCAGCAGCTTGGAGCCCCCGGTAGCAGAGACCCAGTACTTC. The complete variable domain, with remaining parts taken from reference TRBV5-1 and TRBJ2-5, reads KAGVTQTPRYLIKTRGQQVTLSCSPISGHRSVSWYQQTPGQGLQFLFEYFSETQRNKGNFPGRFSGRQFSNSRSEMNVSTLELGDSALYLCASSLEPPVAETQYFGPGTRLLVL.